These 26 T cell receptor beta chains were all obtained from the same sample, sequenced in a study of Ad26.COV2.S vaccination and SARS-CoV-2 variants. Clones were read by immunoSEQ multiplex PCR, and TCRdb kept only the in-frame ones, dropping some. The sample lists over 400,000 clones; approximately 90% were seen once. Treatment defined: over 15 received Ad26.COV2.S at low or high dose, single or two shots; 5 received placebo; per-sample allocation not given. Day 63 after the first injection of vaccine or placebo was the sampling time. Material: peripheral blood, obtained in a trial of Ad26.COV2.S vaccine versus placebo. Source of these receptors: a person aged 18 to 59 who received the Ad26.COV2.S COVID-19 vaccine or a placebo.

The chain recombines TRBV18 with TRBJ1-1; 9 bases fit TRBD1. CDR1 and CDR2 from the germline V gene are KGHSH and LQKENI. The CDR3 extends over 14 amino acids. Trimming removed 2 bases from V and 7 bases from J; junction bases left unmatched: 5. The CDR3 loop reads CASSPRQGEDEAFF. The DNA for the CDR3 is TGTGCCAGCTCACCAAGACAGGGGGAAGATGAAGCTTTCTTT.

The chain uses TRBV19 and TRBJ1-2; tentative D call: TRBD1 (5 bases). The germline CDR1 and CDR2 sequences are LNHDA and SQIVND (reference sequence). The CDR3 is 16 residues long. V shed 10 bases and J shed 2 bases, with 23 bases lying between them. The DNA of the CDR3 is TGTGCCACTCACCCCACAGGAGACCATTTAAACTATGGCTACACCTTC. This encodes CATHPTGDHLNYGYTF.

The chain carries TRBV7-2 and TRBJ2-3; no clear D gene. The CDR3 is 13 amino acids. Trimming took 5 bases from V and 4 from J, leaving 10 bases between them. Germline lookup yields CDR1 SGHTA and CDR2 FQGNSA. CDR3 nucleotide sequence: TGTGCCAGCAGCCCGAGCCCCGCAGATACGCAGTATTTT. The encoded protein is CASSPSPADTQYF. The full variable domain, in which reference TRBV7-2 and TRBJ2-3 provide the parts outside the CDR3, is GAGVSQSPSNKVTEKGKDVELRCDPISGHTALYWYRQSLGQGLEFLIYFQGNSAPDKSGLPSDRFSAERTGGSVSTLTIQRTQQEDSAVYLCASSPSPADTQYFGPGTRLTVL.

The CDR3 reads CASSRTGGTHEQYF. Written as DNA, the CDR3 is TGCGCCAGCAGCCGGACAGGGGGCACCCACGAGCAGTACTTC. V gene TRBV5-1 combines with J gene TRBJ2-7, with 11 bases aligning to TRBD1. The CDR3 totals 14 residues. Losses at the gene ends were 4 bases for V and 5 bases for J; bases not matched to a gene: 5. Per the germline V gene, CDR1 is SGHRS and CDR2 is YFSETQ.

This clone was recorded a few times. This chain links TRBV7-9 with TRBJ2-7; 8 nucleotides line up with TRBD1. CDR1 and CDR2 from the germline V gene are SEHNR and FQNEAQ (reference sequence). The CDR3 contains 15 residues. Trimming cost V 1 base and J 4 bases; bases outside gene matches: 6. The DNA for the CDR3 is TGTGCCAGCAGCTTAGAGACAGGGGATTTTTACGAGCAGTACTTC. Protein product: CASSLETGDFYEQYF.

Of note for this clone: Other DNA sequences in this specimen translate into the identical CDR3. The chain couples TRBV7-9 to TRBJ1-1, with 11 bases identical to TRBD1. This CDR3 has 15 residues. Germline V lookup: CDR1 SEHNR, CDR2 FQNEAQ (reference sequence). With 5 bases clipped from V and 4 bases from J, the junction kept 6 bases outside the gene matches. CDR3 amino acids: CASSLVGTGGTEAFF. The CDR3, as DNA: TGTGCCAGCAGCCTAGTTGGGACAGGGGGCACTGAAGCTTTCTTT.

The V and J genes are TRBV6-5 and TRBJ1-2, with D unresolved. The germline V gene has CDR1 MNHEY and CDR2 SVGAGI. The CDR3 covers 15 residues. The ends were cut back, 7 bases at V and 3 bases at J, with 18 bases in the middle. The CDR3 DNA reads as TGTGCCAGCACCAGGTTGGGGTGGGGAGACTATGGCTACACCTTC. Amino acids: CASTRLGWGDYGYTF.

This chain joins TRBV4-3 and TRBJ2-7, with 9 bases that match TRBD2. CDR1 is LGHNA and CDR2 is YSLEER in the germline V gene. This CDR3 region has 17 residues. The V and J ends lost 3 bases and 1 base, in that order; junction bases with no gene match: 10. CDR3 bases: TGCGCCAGCAGCCAGGATCTTAGCGGGAGAAGGTCCTACGAGCAGTACTTC. This sequence encodes CASSQDLSGRRSYEQYF.

The chain uses TRBV6-6 and TRBJ1-2; 11 bases are shared with TRBD1. Looked up from germline, CDR1 is MNHNY and CDR2 is SVGAGI (reference sequence). CDR3 length equals 16 residues. The ends lost 6 bases at V and 8 bases at J; junction bases unmatched: 14. CDR3 sequence (DNA): TGTGCCAGCAGCCCTAATATTCGGACAGGGGGCCGCGGCTACACCTTC. Its translation is CASSPNIRTGGRGYTF.

This chain links TRBV24-1 with TRBJ2-7; D might be TRBD1 (6 bases). Trimming removed 9 bases from V and 7 bases from J, with 12 bases in between. There are 11 residues in the CDR3. From germline, CDR1 is KGHDR and CDR2 SFDVKD. The CDR3 DNA sequence: TGTGCCACCTCCTGGGGGCGGGAGCAGTACTTC. Protein product: CATSWGREQYF.

The chain combines TRBV27 with TRBJ2-1; tentative D call: TRBD1 (6 bases). Germline V gene sequence: CDR1 MNHEY, CDR2 SMNVEV (reference sequence). The V end lost 6 bases, the J end lost 3 bases, and 12 bases lay between the germline ends. This CDR3 is built from 14 residues. CDR3 sequence: CASRVRGVYNEQFF. CDR3 bases: TGTGCCAGCAGGGTCAGGGGCGTCTACAATGAGCAGTTCTTC.

This clone has just one count. The chain is built from TRBV7-8 and TRBJ2-5; D could derive from TRBD1 or TRBD2 (5 bases each). Germline loops: CDR1 SGHVS, CDR2 FQNEAQ. The CDR3 contains 17 residues. Trimming pared 4 bases from V and 3 bases from J, leaving 21 bases between. CDR3 sequence: CASSYRPGPLGEETQYF. The CDR3 coding sequence is TGTGCCAGCAGCTATCGTCCGGGACCCTTGGGCGAAGAGACCCAGTACTTC.

This chain joins TRBV11-2 and TRBJ1-2; TRBD1 might be the D (6 bases). Germline V CDR1 and CDR2: SGHAT, FQNNGV. Trimming took 4 bases from V and 4 from J, leaving 19 bases between them. The CDR3 runs 16 residues. This CDR3 reads CASSSRGGAGGYGYTF. The CDR3 DNA sequence: TGTGCCAGCAGCTCCCGTGGGGGGGCTGGAGGCTATGGCTACACCTTC.

The V gene is TRBV19, the J gene TRBJ1-4; D gene uncertain. The ends were cut back, 3 bases at V and 4 bases at J, with 6 bases in the middle. Germline CDR1 reads LNHDA; CDR2 reads SQIVND (reference sequence). There are 13 residues in the CDR3. CDR3: CASSIWSNEKLFF. For the CDR3, the DNA is TGTGCCAGTAGTATCTGGAGTAATGAAAAACTGTTTTTT.

The chain couples TRBV6-5 to TRBJ2-5; 7 bases fit TRBD1. Germline trimming cut 2 bases from V and 3 bases from J; bases unmatched to any gene: 9. Germline V CDR1 and CDR2: MNHEY, SVGAGI. CDR3 length: 16 amino acids. The CDR3 reads CASSYAPGTAKETQYF. The CDR3 nucleotides read TGTGCCAGCAGTTACGCGCCTGGGACAGCCAAAGAGACCCAGTACTTC.

The V gene is TRBV4-3, the J gene TRBJ2-5, with D perhaps TRBD1 (6 bases). This CDR3 contains 15 residues. The V end was cut by 2 bases, the J end by 2 bases, with 12 bases between. Per the germline V gene, CDR1 is LGHNA and CDR2 is YSLEER. In DNA, the CDR3 is TGCGCCAGCAGCCAATACAGCAGGGGTCAAGAGACCCAGTACTTC. This gives the protein CASSQYSRGQETQYF.

The rearrangement uses TRBV7-2 and TRBJ2-7; the match to TRBD2 covers 9 bases. Germline values: CDR1 SGHTA, CDR2 FQGNSA. CDR3 length: 17 amino acids. J lost 3 bases, V lost 0 bases, and 9 bases had no gene match. The CDR3 region has the DNA TGTGCCAGCAGCTTAGCAAGTTGGCGGGGGGGCTTCTACGAGCAGTACTTC. This encodes CASSLASWRGGFYEQYF.

The chain joins TRBV6-4 to TRBJ2-2; no clear D gene. CDR1 is MRHNA and CDR2 is SNTAGT in the germline V gene. This CDR3 contains 14 residues. V was shortened by 2 bases and J by 2 bases, with 6 bases between the two germline ends. The CDR3 here is CASSDTSNTGELFF. CDR3 bases: TGTGCCAGCAGTGACACGTCTAACACCGGGGAGCTGTTTTTT.

The chain combines TRBV27 with TRBJ1-6; TRBD1 agrees at 7 bases. With V trimmed by 5 bases and J by 3 bases, 4 bases remained unmatched. Per germline, CDR1 MNHEY and CDR2 SMNVEV (reference sequence). This CDR3 region has 15 residues. The CDR3 here is CASSLYRGYNSPLHF. The CDR3 coding sequence is TGTGCCAGCAGTCTGTACAGGGGCTATAATTCACCCCTCCACTTT.

The rearrangement uses TRBV18 and TRBJ1-1; the D gene is possibly TRBD1 (5 bases). The CDR3 covers 14 residues. CDR1 is KGHSH, CDR2 LQKENI, per germline. The V gene lost 0 bases and the J gene lost 4 bases, with 9 bases spanning the gap. DNA of the CDR3: TGTGCCAGCTCACCACCGAACGGGGGCACTGAAGCTTTCTTT. The encoded protein is CASSPPNGGTEAFF.

The DNA of the CDR3 is TGTGCCAGCAGCGTAAACGCCCGGGACACCGATAACTATGGCTACACCTTC. Protein product: CASSVNARDTDNYGYTF. This chain links TRBV9 with TRBJ1-2; weak D call: TRBD1 (6 bases). The CDR3 contains 17 residues. Germline CDR1 and CDR2: SGDLS and YYNGEE. V was pared by 1 base and J by 1 base, with 17 bases between. Full variable domain (rest looked up from reference TRBV9 and TRBJ1-2): DSGVTQTPKHLITATGQRVTLRCSPRSGDLSVYWYQQSLDQGLQFLIQYYNGEERAKGNILERFSAQQFPDLHSELNLSSLELGDSALYFCASSVNARDTDNYGYTFGSGTRLTVV.

This clone was recorded only once. V and J are TRBV7-6 and TRBJ2-7; possibly TRBD1 for D (6 bases). Germline V gene data show CDR1 as SGHVS and CDR2 as FNYEAQ. CDR3 length: 14 residues. The V gene lost 5 bases and the J gene lost 1 base, with 12 bases spanning the gap. The CDR3 DNA reads TGTGCCAGCAGCCCCGGGACACCGTCCTACGAGCAGTACTTC. Translated, it gives CASSPGTPSYEQYF.

V and J are TRBV6-5 and TRBJ2-5; D is undetermined. The CDR3 totals 14 residues. V was trimmed by 0 bases and J by 5 bases, leaving 10 bases between them. Per the germline V gene, CDR1 is MNHEY and CDR2 is SVGAGI. DNA for the CDR3: TGTGCCAGCAGTTACTCGGCCCCGCCGGAGACCCAGTACTTC. Translating it yields CASSYSAPPETQYF.

The chain recombines TRBV30 with TRBJ1-4; TRBD1 matches 10 bases. The CDR3 runs 14 residues. Germline V gives CDR1 GTSNPN, CDR2 SVGIG (reference sequence). Trimming removed 8 bases from V and 8 bases from J; junction bases left unmatched: 11. The CDR3 loop reads CALDRGPGEEKLFF. CDR3 DNA sequence: TGTGCCCTAGACAGGGGGCCGGGCGAGGAAAAACTGTTTTTT.

The chain is built from TRBV27 and TRBJ2-1, with 9 nucleotides matching TRBD1. This CDR3 has 15 amino acids. The V gene's germline CDR1 is MNHEY and CDR2 SMNVEV (reference sequence). The J segment lost 7 bases and the V segment lost 5 bases, leaving 9 bases of the junction unmatched. The CDR3 region has the DNA TGTGCCAGCAGTCCTCCCGGACAGGGGAGAAATGAGCAGTTCTTC. Amino acid sequence: CASSPPGQGRNEQFF.

The J gene is TRBJ1-2, the V gene TRBV28; TRBD1 is a possible D gene (6 bases). The CDR3 covers 16 residues. Germline V lookup: CDR1 MDHEN, CDR2 SYDVKM. V was clipped by 6 bases and J by 0 bases, with 17 bases between them. The DNA of the CDR3 is TGTGCCAGCAGGGGGACACTGGGACCCTCTAACTATGGCTACACCTTC. It encodes CASRGTLGPSNYGYTF.